The T cell receptor (beta chain) under discussion was sequenced for a study of patients and donors after allogeneic stem cell transplantation. This CDR3 comprises 13 residues. Trimming stripped 7 bases from V and 3 bases from J, with 12 bases between. TCRdb analysed the RT-PCR reads with MiXCR anew, one entry per CDR3 protein. The sample gives 800,000 to 1,000,000 distinct CDR3 sequences, about 20% of which show up once; roughly 6.4% is in the top ten. This clonotype was found a few times. The sample consisted of blood, either unsorted or a sorted T cell fraction (not recorded which). V and J are TRBV12-3 or TRBV12-4 and TRBJ1-1; the D is unclear. This clonotype was obtained from a human donor who was either an allogeneic HSCT recipient or a stem cell or donor lymphocyte infusion donor (not recorded which). It is not recorded whose cells these are; they may come from a transplant donor. CDR3 coding DNA: TGTGCCAGCACCTCCGGGCGGGACACTGAAGCTTTCTTT. Residues: CASTSGRDTEAFF.